A selection of T cell receptor beta chains follows, all from one sample in a study of shared clonotypes between healthy human individuals. The data were produced by immunoSEQ multiplex PCR, yet TCRdb's version contains in-frame clones alone and is incomplete. The sample records about 2,200,000 clones, 93% being singletons. Sequenced sample: naive CD8+ T cells from PBMCs. These receptors came from a man aged 18 to 29 in good health. Some clones in this sample may be carry-over from other donors' samples. Each CDR3 is given with its conserved first and last residue. A D gene is named only where the DNA matches it firmly. Size is stated for part of the rows, as once, few or many counts, or as a class when the clone is expanded.

J: TRBJ2-1; size: -; V: TRBV28; D: -; CDR3: CASSYASYNEQFF; DNA: TGTGCCAGCAGCTATGCCTCCTACAATGAGCAGTTCTTC
J: TRBJ2-7; size: -; V: TRBV9; D: -; CDR3: CASSGPGSSYEQYF; DNA: TGTGCCAGCAGCGGACCCGGGAGCTCCTACGAGCAGTACTTC
J: TRBJ1-1; size: -; V: TRBV28; D: -; CDR3: CASSSGKQPTDEAFF; DNA: TGTGCCAGCAGTTCTGGTAAACAGCCTACTGATGAAGCTTTCTTT
J: TRBJ2-7; size: -; V: TRBV7-8; D: TRBD1; CDR3: CASSARAGTENEQYF; DNA: TGTGCCAGCAGCGCGCGCGCCGGGACAGAGAACGAGCAGTACTTC
J: TRBJ2-2; size: -; V: TRBV4-2; D: -; CDR3: CASSNRANTGELFF; DNA: TGTGCCAGCAGCAACAGGGCGAACACCGGGGAGCTGTTTTTT
J: TRBJ2-7; size: -; V: TRBV5-1; D: -; CDR3: CASSGTAPEQYF; DNA: TGCGCCAGCAGCGGGACGGCACCCGAGCAGTACTTC
J: TRBJ2-3; size: -; V: TRBV9; D: -; CDR3: CASSLAPSALSRDTQYF; DNA: TGTGCCAGCAGCCTCGCCCCCAGTGCCCTCTCTAGGGATACGCAGTATTTT
J: TRBJ2-1; size: -; V: TRBV28; D: -; CDR3: CASGQWGDLVNEQFF; DNA: TGTGCCAGCGGACAATGGGGGGATCTAGTCAATGAGCAGTTCTTC
J: TRBJ2-7; size: once; V: TRBV6-6; D: TRBD1; CDR3: CASSYSDRSYEQYF; DNA: TGTGCCAGCAGTTACTCGGACAGGTCCTACGAGCAGTACTTC
J: TRBJ2-2; size: -; V: TRBV29-1; D: -; CDR3: CSVEGDANTGELFF; DNA: TGCAGCGTTGAGGGGGACGCGAACACCGGGGAGCTGTTTTTT
J: TRBJ2-7; size: -; V: TRBV6-1; D: -; CDR3: CASYGMGYEQYF; DNA: TGTGCCAGCTATGGGATGGGGTACGAGCAGTACTTC
J: TRBJ2-1; size: -; V: TRBV5-8; D: -; CDR3: CASSFGVEQFF; DNA: TGTGCCAGCAGCTTCGGGGTGGAGCAGTTCTTC
J: TRBJ1-5; size: -; V: TRBV7-8; D: TRBD1; CDR3: CASSLLQGESNQPQHF; DNA: TGTGCCAGCAGCTTATTACAGGGGGAGAGCAATCAGCCCCAGCATTTT
J: TRBJ1-2; size: -; V: TRBV27; D: TRBD1; CDR3: CASSLKAIRGRDYGYTF; DNA: TGTGCCAGCAGTTTAAAAGCTATCAGGGGGCGCGACTATGGCTACACCTTC
J: TRBJ1-3; size: once; V: TRBV5-1; D: -; CDR3: CASSEFGGVGGNTIYF; DNA: TGCGCCAGCAGCGAATTTGGGGGAGTCGGTGGAAACACCATATATTTT
J: TRBJ2-7; size: -; V: TRBV7-2; D: -; CDR3: CASSLADRAYEQYF; DNA: TGTGCCAGCAGCTTAGCGGACAGAGCCTACGAGCAGTACTTC
J: TRBJ2-2; size: -; V: TRBV12-5; D: -; CDR3: CASGNTGELFF; DNA: TGTGCTAGTGGCAACACCGGGGAGCTGTTTTTT
J: TRBJ2-7; size: -; V: TRBV9; D: TRBD2; CDR3: CASSVESSGYEQYF; DNA: TGTGCCAGCAGCGTAGAGAGTAGCGGGTACGAGCAGTACTTC
J: TRBJ1-1; size: -; V: TRBV15; D: -; CDR3: CATTKQGANTEAFF; DNA: TGTGCCACCACCAAGCAGGGCGCGAACACTGAAGCTTTCTTT
J: TRBJ2-1; size: -; V: TRBV19; D: -; CDR3: CASTPSGSREHNEQFF; DNA: TGTGCCAGTACTCCCTCGGGGTCGAGGGAACACAATGAGCAGTTCTTC
J: TRBJ1-1; size: -; V: TRBV18; D: TRBD1; CDR3: CASSLPGQGSEVF; DNA: TGTGCCAGCTCACTACCGGGACAGGGGAGTGAAGTCTTT
J: TRBJ1-2; size: -; V: TRBV2; D: TRBD1; CDR3: CASSETDRGYIYGYTF; DNA: TGTGCCAGCAGTGAGACTGACAGGGGGTATATCTATGGCTACACCTTC
J: TRBJ2-5; size: -; V: TRBV13; D: TRBD2; CDR3: CASSPQRMGLAGWGDETQYF; DNA: TGTGCCAGCAGCCCACAAAGAATGGGACTAGCGGGGTGGGGGGACGAGACCCAGTACTTC
J: TRBJ2-7; size: -; V: TRBV4-1; D: -; CDR3: CASSRSAPDRRNYEQYF; DNA: TGCGCCAGCAGCCGGAGCGCCCCGGACAGACGGAACTACGAGCAGTACTTC
J: TRBJ2-1; size: -; V: TRBV19; D: -; CDR3: CASSIGGRGSYNEQFF; DNA: TGTGCCAGTAGTATAGGGGGCAGGGGCTCCTACAATGAGCAGTTCTTC
J: TRBJ2-7; size: -; V: TRBV18; D: -; CDR3: CASSDDSGSSYEQYF; DNA: TGTGCCAGCTCCGATGACAGCGGGTCATCCTACGAGCAGTACTTC
J: TRBJ2-1; size: -; V: TRBV11-2; D: TRBD2; CDR3: CASLYAGGVNEQFF; DNA: TGTGCCAGCTTATATGCGGGAGGGGTAAATGAGCAGTTCTTC
J: TRBJ1-3; size: -; V: TRBV19; D: -; CDR3: CASNSVTDSGNTIYF; DNA: TGTGCCAGTAATTCGGTCACGGACTCTGGAAACACCATATATTTT
J: TRBJ2-3; size: -; V: TRBV2; D: -; CDR3: CASRLTGTLRTTDTQYF; DNA: TGTGCCAGCAGACTCACCGGGACCTTAAGGACCACAGATACGCAGTATTTT
J: TRBJ2-2; size: -; V: TRBV27; D: -; CDR3: CASSPLVVPGELFF; DNA: TGTGCCAGCAGTCCGCTAGTGGTTCCCGGGGAGCTGTTTTTT
J: TRBJ1-1; size: -; V: TRBV28; D: -; CDR3: CASSLWTENTEAFF; DNA: TGTGCCAGCAGTTTATGGACAGAGAACACTGAAGCTTTCTTT
J: TRBJ2-7; size: -; V: TRBV9; D: TRBD1; CDR3: CASSAGTGVRYEQYF; DNA: TGTGCCAGCAGCGCCGGGACAGGGGTGCGGTACGAGCAGTACTTC
J: TRBJ2-1; size: -; V: TRBV9; D: -; CDR3: CASSPGASPANEQFF; DNA: TGTGCCAGCAGCCCAGGGGCCTCCCCCGCAAATGAGCAGTTCTTC
J: TRBJ1-4; size: -; V: TRBV7-9; D: -; CDR3: CASAPNPHNRDQTEKLFF; DNA: TGTGCCAGCGCCCCCAACCCCCACAACAGGGATCAGACTGAAAAACTGTTTTTT
J: TRBJ2-5; size: -; V: TRBV28; D: -; CDR3: CASNSPLGFSLSWGDQETQYF; DNA: TGTGCCAGCAATAGCCCCTTAGGGTTTAGTCTAAGTTGGGGGGACCAAGAGACCCAGTACTTC
J: TRBJ2-1; size: -; V: TRBV7-8; D: -; CDR3: CASSEPALLLEQFF; DNA: TGTGCCAGCAGCGAGCCGGCCCTACTCCTTGAGCAGTTCTTC
J: TRBJ1-2; size: -; V: TRBV27; D: -; CDR3: CASSLSWGLLNYGYTF; DNA: TGTGCCAGCAGTTTATCTTGGGGCCTTTTGAACTATGGCTACACCTTC
J: TRBJ2-7; size: -; V: TRBV5-5; D: -; CDR3: CASSRAVEQYF; DNA: TGTGCCAGCAGCCGGGCGGTTGAGCAGTACTTC
J: TRBJ2-6; size: -; V: TRBV19; D: -; CDR3: CASSISLQVDSGANVLTF; DNA: TGTGCCAGTAGTATTTCGCTACAGGTTGACTCTGGGGCCAACGTCCTGACTTTC
J: TRBJ1-4; size: -; V: TRBV28; D: -; CDR3: CASSPPRLEPNEKLFF; DNA: TGTGCCAGCAGTCCTCCCCGGTTGGAGCCTAATGAAAAACTGTTTTTT
J: TRBJ1-5; size: once; V: TRBV15; D: -; CDR3: CATSRGLNSNQPQHF; DNA: TGTGCCACCAGCCGGGGTCTGAATAGCAATCAGCCCCAGCATTTT
J: TRBJ2-1; size: -; V: TRBV27; D: -; CDR3: CASSLSAGLGNEQFF; DNA: TGTGCCAGCAGTTTATCGGCGGGATTGGGGAATGAGCAGTTCTTC
J: TRBJ2-7; size: -; V: TRBV10-3; D: TRBD2; CDR3: CATTSGAYEQYF; DNA: TGTGCCACGACTAGCGGGGCCTACGAGCAGTACTTC
J: TRBJ2-7; size: -; V: TRBV27; D: -; CDR3: CASSGLWSYEQYF; DNA: TGTGCCAGCAGTGGCCTGTGGAGCTACGAGCAGTACTTC
J: TRBJ2-7; size: once; V: TRBV19; D: -; CDR3: CASSSPGRNYEQYF; DNA: TGTGCCAGTAGTTCCCCGGGCCGAAACTACGAGCAGTACTTC
J: TRBJ1-5; size: once; V: TRBV4-2; D: -; CDR3: CASSQDPGRDNQPQHF; DNA: TGTGCCAGCAGCCAAGACCCAGGGCGTGACAATCAGCCCCAGCATTTT
J: TRBJ2-7; size: -; V: TRBV2; D: -; CDR3: CASSRDSRSF; DNA: TGTGCCAGCAGTAGGGACTCCCGTTCCTTC
J: TRBJ1-1; size: -; V: TRBV5-1; D: -; CDR3: CASTIHPRTLNTEAFF; DNA: TGCGCCAGCACAATTCATCCCCGGACGTTGAACACTGAAGCTTTCTTT